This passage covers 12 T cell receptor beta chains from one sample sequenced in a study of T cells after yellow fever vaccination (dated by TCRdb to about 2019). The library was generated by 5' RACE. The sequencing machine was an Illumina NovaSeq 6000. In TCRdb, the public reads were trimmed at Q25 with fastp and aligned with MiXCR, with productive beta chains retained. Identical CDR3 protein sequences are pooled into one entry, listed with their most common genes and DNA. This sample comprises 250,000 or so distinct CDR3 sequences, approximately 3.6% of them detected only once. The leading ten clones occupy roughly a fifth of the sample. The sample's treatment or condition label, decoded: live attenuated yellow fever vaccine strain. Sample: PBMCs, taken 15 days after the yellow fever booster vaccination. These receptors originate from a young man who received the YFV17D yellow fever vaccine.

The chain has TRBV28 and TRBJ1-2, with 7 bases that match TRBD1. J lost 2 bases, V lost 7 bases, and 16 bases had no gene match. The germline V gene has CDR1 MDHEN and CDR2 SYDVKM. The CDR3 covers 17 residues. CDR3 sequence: CASNEGKWGRGNYGYTF. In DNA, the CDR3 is TGTGCCAGCAACGAAGGGAAATGGGGCAGGGGGAACTATGGCTACACCTTC.

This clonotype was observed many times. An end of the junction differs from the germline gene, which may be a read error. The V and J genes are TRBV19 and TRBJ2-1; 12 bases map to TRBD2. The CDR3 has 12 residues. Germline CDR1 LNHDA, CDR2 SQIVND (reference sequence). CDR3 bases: TGTGCCAGTCGGCCTAGCGGGGGGGTCCCACTCTTC. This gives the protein CASRPSGGVPLF. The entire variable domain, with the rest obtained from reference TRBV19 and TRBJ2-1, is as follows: DGGITQSPKYLFRKEGQNVTLSCEQNLNHDAMYWYRQDPGQGLRLIYYSQIVNDFQKGDIAEGYSVSREKKESFPLTVTSAQKNPTAFYLCASRPSGGVPLFGPGTRLTVL.

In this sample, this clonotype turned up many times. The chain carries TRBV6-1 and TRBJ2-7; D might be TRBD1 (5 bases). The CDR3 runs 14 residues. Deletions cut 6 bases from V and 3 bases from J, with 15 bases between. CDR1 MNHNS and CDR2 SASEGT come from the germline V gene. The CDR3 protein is CASSLKDSYYEQYV. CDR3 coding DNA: TGTGCCAGCAGCTTGAAAGACAGTTACTACGAGCAGTACGTC.

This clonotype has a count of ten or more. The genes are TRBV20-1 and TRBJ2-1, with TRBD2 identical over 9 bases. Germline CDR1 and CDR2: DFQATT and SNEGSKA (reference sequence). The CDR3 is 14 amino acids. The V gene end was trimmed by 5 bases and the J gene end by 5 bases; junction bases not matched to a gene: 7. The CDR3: CSAGGGGLDNEQFF. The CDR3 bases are TGCAGTGCTGGCGGGGGGGGGCTCGACAATGAGCAGTTCTTC.

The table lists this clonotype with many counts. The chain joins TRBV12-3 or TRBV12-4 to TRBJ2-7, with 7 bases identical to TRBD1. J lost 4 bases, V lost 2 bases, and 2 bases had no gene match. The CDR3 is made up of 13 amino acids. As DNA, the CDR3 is TGTGCCAGCAGTTTAAACAGGGGTTACGAGCAGTACTTC. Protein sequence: CASSLNRGYEQYF.

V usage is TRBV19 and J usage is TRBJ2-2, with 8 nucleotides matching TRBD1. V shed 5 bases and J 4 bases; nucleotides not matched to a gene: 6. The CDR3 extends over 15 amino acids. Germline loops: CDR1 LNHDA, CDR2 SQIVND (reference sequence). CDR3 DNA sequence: TGTGCCAGTAGTCCGGGCAGGGGGCCCACCGGGGAGCTGTTTTTT. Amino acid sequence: CASSPGRGPTGELFF.

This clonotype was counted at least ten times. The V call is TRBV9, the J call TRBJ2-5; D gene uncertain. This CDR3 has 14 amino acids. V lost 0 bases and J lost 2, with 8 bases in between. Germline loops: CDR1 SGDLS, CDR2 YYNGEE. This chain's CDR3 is CASSVDSSQETQYF. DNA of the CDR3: TGTGCCAGCAGCGTAGACTCCTCTCAAGAGACCCAGTACTTC.

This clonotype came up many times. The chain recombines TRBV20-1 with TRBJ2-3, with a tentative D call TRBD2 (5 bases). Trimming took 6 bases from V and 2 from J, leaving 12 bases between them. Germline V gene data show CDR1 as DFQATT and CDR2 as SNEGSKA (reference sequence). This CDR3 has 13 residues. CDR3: CSARTLYTDTQYF. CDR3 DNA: TGCAGTGCACGGACTCTCTACACAGATACGCAGTATTTT.

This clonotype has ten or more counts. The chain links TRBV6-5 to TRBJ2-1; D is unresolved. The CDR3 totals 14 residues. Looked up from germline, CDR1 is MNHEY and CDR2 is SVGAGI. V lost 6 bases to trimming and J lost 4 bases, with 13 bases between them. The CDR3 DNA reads TGTGCCAGCAGCCCCGACACGGATTACAATGAGCAGTTCTTC. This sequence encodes CASSPDTDYNEQFF.

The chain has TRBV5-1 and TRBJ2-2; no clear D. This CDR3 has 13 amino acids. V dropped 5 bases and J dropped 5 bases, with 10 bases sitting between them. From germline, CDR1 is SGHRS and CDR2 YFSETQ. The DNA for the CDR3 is TGCGCCAGCAGGGACGTCCGGACCGGGGAGCTGTTTTTT. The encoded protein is CASRDVRTGELFF.

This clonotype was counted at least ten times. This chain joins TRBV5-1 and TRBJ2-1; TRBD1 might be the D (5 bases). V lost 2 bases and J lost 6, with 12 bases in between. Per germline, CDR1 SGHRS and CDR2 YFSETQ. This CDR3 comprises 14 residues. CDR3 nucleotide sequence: TGCGCCAGCAGCTTTGCGTCAGGGCTCAATGAGCAGTTCTTC. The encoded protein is CASSFASGLNEQFF.

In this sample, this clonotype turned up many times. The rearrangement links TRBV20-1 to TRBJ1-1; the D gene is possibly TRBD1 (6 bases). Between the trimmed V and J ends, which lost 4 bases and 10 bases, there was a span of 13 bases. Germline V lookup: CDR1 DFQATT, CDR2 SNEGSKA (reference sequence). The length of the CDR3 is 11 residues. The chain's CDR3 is CSAKTGFGAFF. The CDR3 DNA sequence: TGCAGTGCTAAAACAGGGTTCGGAGCTTTCTTT.